The 24 T cell receptor beta chains in this list originate from one sample, sequenced in a study of OX40 agonist ivuxolimab in advanced cancers. Clones were read by immunoSEQ multiplex PCR, and TCRdb kept only the in-frame ones, dropping some. The sample contains 70,000 to 95,000 clones, more than 75% of which appear only once. The sample here was CD4+ or CD8+ T cells sorted from blood, taken in a trial of the OX40 agonist ivuxolimab. The source of these receptors is an adult with an advanced solid tumor such as melanoma, head and neck, liver or kidney cancer.

The chain has TRBV5-6 and TRBJ2-7; D gene uncertain. Germline V lookup: CDR1 SGHDT, CDR2 YYEEEE. This CDR3 is built from 12 residues. The V end lost 0 bases, the J end lost 1 base, and 2 bases lay between the germline ends. In nucleotides, the CDR3 is TGTGCCAGCAGCTTGGCATCCTACGAGCAGTACTTC. This codes for CASSLASYEQYF.

This sequence joins TRBV30 and TRBJ2-1; a possible D gene is TRBD2 (5 bases). The CDR3 runs to 15 residues. Germline lookup yields CDR1 GTSNPN and CDR2 SVGIG (reference sequence). Deletions cut 1 base from V and 1 base from J, with 11 bases between. The CDR3 protein is CAWSAGILSYNEQFF. The DNA of the CDR3 is TGTGCCTGGAGTGCCGGGATACTTTCCTACAATGAGCAGTTCTTC. The entire variable domain, with the rest obtained from reference TRBV30 and TRBJ2-1, is as follows: SQTIHQWPATLVQPVGSPLSLECTVEGTSNPNLYWYRQAAGRGLQLLFYSVGIGQISSEVPQNLSASRPQDRQFILSSKKLLLSDSGFYLCAWSAGILSYNEQFFGPGTRLTVL.

The CDR3 DNA reads as TGTGCCAGTAGCCCCGGACTGATCACCCCCAACGTCCTGACTTTC. Amino acids: CASSPGLITPNVLTF. The chain recombines TRBV19 with TRBJ2-6; the D gene is possibly TRBD2 (5 bases). Trimming removed 6 bases at V and 8 bases at J, with 17 bases between. The CDR3 is 15 amino acids. In germline, CDR1 is LNHDA, CDR2 SQIVND (reference sequence).

The gene calls are TRBV6-6 and TRBJ1-3, with a tentative D call TRBD1 (6 bases). Germline CDR1 MNHNY, CDR2 SVGAGI (reference sequence). The CDR3 runs 15 residues. Trimming left V 0 bases short and J 2 bases short, with 8 bases between. This chain's CDR3 is CASSYSWTAGNTIYF. The CDR3 nucleotides are TGTGCCAGCAGTTACTCTTGGACAGCTGGAAACACCATATATTTT.

J is TRBJ1-4 and V is TRBV6-5; 9 bases align to TRBD1. The V gene's germline CDR1 is MNHEY and CDR2 SVGAGI. This CDR3 is 14 amino acids long. V dropped 6 bases and J dropped 6; count of bases not matched to a gene: 5. The CDR3 sequence is CASSPGQGYEKLFF. In DNA, the CDR3 is TGTGCCAGCAGCCCGGGACAGGGATATGAAAAACTGTTTTTT.

The V gene is TRBV28, the J gene TRBJ2-7; D is uncertain. CDR3 length: 15 amino acids. V was shortened by 3 bases and J by 0 bases, with 12 bases between the two germline ends. The V gene's germline CDR1 is MDHEN and CDR2 SYDVKM. This CDR3 reads CASSFFLGNSYEQYF. CDR3 DNA: TGTGCCAGCAGTTTTTTCCTAGGGAACTCCTACGAGCAGTACTTC.

On this clone: At the DNA level, this CDR3 is encoded by other sequences in the same sample as well. This chain uses TRBV19 with TRBJ1-4; possibly TRBD1 for D (5 bases). This CDR3 contains 15 residues. The germline V gene encodes CDR1 LNHDA and CDR2 SQIVND (reference sequence). Trimming took off 3 bases at V and 0 bases at J, with 8 bases between the two ends. CDR3 DNA sequence: TGTGCCAGTAGTATCGGGGCGGCAACTAATGAAAAACTGTTTTTT. Translated, it gives CASSIGAATNEKLFF.

The chain links TRBV10-3 to TRBJ1-1; the D is unclear. The CDR3 has 14 amino acids. Trimming removed 2 bases from V and 0 bases from J, with 7 bases in between. Germline V lookup: CDR1 ENHRY, CDR2 SYGVKD. The CDR3 DNA sequence: TGTGCCATCAGTGAGCCTACGTTGAACACTGAAGCTTTCTTT. This sequence encodes CAISEPTLNTEAFF.

The chain recombines TRBV30 with TRBJ1-1; the D is unclear. Trimming took off 2 bases at V and 4 bases at J, with 8 bases between the two ends. The CDR3 runs 12 residues. Germline V gives CDR1 GTSNPN, CDR2 SVGIG (reference sequence). DNA of the CDR3: TGTGCCTGGAGTTTCTCTCCCACTGAAGCTTTCTTT. Translated: CAWSFSPTEAFF.

This chain connects TRBV2 to TRBJ2-2; TRBD2 aligns across 7 bases. Per the germline V gene, CDR1 is SNHLY and CDR2 is FYNNEI. The CDR3 has 13 amino acids. Trimming took 6 bases from V and 4 from J; bases not matched to a gene: 2. This CDR3 reads CASRGRGTGELFF. CDR3 bases: TGTGCCAGCAGGGGGAGGGGCACCGGGGAGCTGTTTTTT.

This clone was picked up a small number of times. The chain links TRBV18 to TRBJ1-6; maybe TRBD1 (5 bases). CDR1 is KGHSH, CDR2 LQKENI, per germline. Trimming stripped 2 bases from V and 9 bases from J, with 14 bases between. There are 15 residues in the CDR3. The CDR3 coding sequence is TGTGCCAGCTCACCAGACAGCAGGATCATTTCACCCCTCCACTTT. As protein: CASSPDSRIISPLHF.

This CDR3 reads CASSTGMRTEAFF. In nucleotides, the CDR3 is TGTGCCAGTAGTACAGGGATGAGAACTGAAGCTTTCTTT. V usage is TRBV19 and J usage is TRBJ1-1; D possibly corresponds to TRBD1 (5 bases). Germline V gene data show CDR1 as LNHDA and CDR2 as SQIVND (reference sequence). This CDR3 has 13 amino acids. With 4 bases removed from V and 5 bases from J, the gap between germline ends came to 11 bases.

The chain couples TRBV6-5 to TRBJ2-2; D possibly corresponds to TRBD2 (6 bases). The CDR3 has 14 amino acids. Germline-derived CDR1 and CDR2 are MNHEY and SVGAGI. The V end was cut by 10 bases, the J end by 1 base, with 13 bases between. CDR3 amino acids: CATGGTLNTGELFF. The DNA of the CDR3 is TGTGCCACCGGAGGGACCCTGAACACCGGGGAGCTGTTTTTT.

The gene calls are TRBV7-9 and TRBJ2-5; TRBD1 is a possible D gene (6 bases). The V end lost 1 base, the J end lost 5 bases, and 14 bases lay between the germline ends. The germline V gene encodes CDR1 SEHNR and CDR2 FQNEAQ (reference sequence). The length of the CDR3 is 15 residues. The CDR3 DNA is TGTGCCAGCAGCTTAGAGGGGGTGGCGAGCGAGACCCAGTACTTC. This gives the protein CASSLEGVASETQYF.

This chain uses TRBV5-4 with TRBJ2-7, with TRBD2 as a possible D gene (5 bases). V was cut by 2 bases and J by 4 bases, with 7 bases left in between. CDR3 length: 12 residues. Germline V gene sequence: CDR1 SGHNT, CDR2 YYREEE (reference sequence). CDR3 residues: CASSFRGYEQYF. CDR3 in DNA: TGTGCCAGCAGCTTTCGGGGTTACGAGCAGTACTTC.

This chain connects TRBV29-1 to TRBJ1-2; D is perhaps TRBD1 (5 bases). This CDR3 region has 17 residues. The V gene's germline CDR1 is SQVTM and CDR2 ANQGSEA. V was pared by 5 bases and J by 0 bases, with 22 bases between. As DNA, the CDR3 is TGCAGCGTTCGTGCCCGGGGCAGGGAGACCACTAACTATGGCTACACCTTC. Protein sequence: CSVRARGRETTNYGYTF.

This chain uses TRBV4-3 with TRBJ1-5; 8 bases line up with TRBD1. Trimming cost V 0 bases and J 4 bases; bases outside gene matches: 5. Germline assignment: CDR1 LGHNA and CDR2 YSLEER. The CDR3 spans 16 residues. The CDR3: CASSQEATGVNQPQHF. The CDR3 nucleotides are TGCGCCAGCAGCCAAGAGGCGACAGGGGTAAATCAGCCCCAGCATTTT.

The chain has TRBV27 and TRBJ2-7; D is possibly TRBD1 (6 bases). The CDR3 spans 16 residues. Germline V CDR1 and CDR2: MNHEY, SMNVEV (reference sequence). The V end lost 4 bases, the J end lost 1 base, and 17 bases lay between the germline ends. The CDR3 loop is CASSSQRQVRSYEQYF. CDR3 sequence (DNA): TGTGCCAGCAGTTCCCAGCGACAGGTCCGATCCTACGAGCAGTACTTC.

Notes on this clone: Other DNA variants within this sample encode the same CDR3. The chain combines TRBV25-1 with TRBJ1-4; TRBD1 might be the D (6 bases). V was shortened by 4 bases and J by 3 bases, with 9 bases between the two germline ends. The CDR3 has 14 residues. Looked up from germline, CDR1 is MGHDK and CDR2 is SYGVNS. This CDR3 is CASSGRTANEKLFF. The DNA for the CDR3 is TGTGCCAGCAGTGGACGGACAGCTAATGAAAAACTGTTTTTT.

This clone has ten or more counts. The rearrangement joins TRBV19 to TRBJ1-3; 11 nucleotides align to TRBD1. The junction had 2 bases not matched to a gene; V was cut back by 5 bases and J by 2 bases. The CDR3 is 15 amino acids. Per germline, CDR1 LNHDA and CDR2 SQIVND (reference sequence). For the CDR3, the DNA is TGTGCCAGTAGTTTGGGACAGGGGGCTGGAAACACCATATATTTT. Its translation is CASSLGQGAGNTIYF.

This chain connects TRBV27 to TRBJ2-5, with D unclear. V lost 7 bases to trimming and J lost 4 bases, with 10 bases between them. The germline V gene has CDR1 MNHEY and CDR2 SMNVEV (reference sequence). This CDR3 comprises 12 residues. CDR3 sequence (DNA): TGTGCCAGCAAGTCATCGGGAGAGACCCAGTACTTC. Protein product: CASKSSGETQYF.

The chain employs TRBV30 and TRBJ1-2; tentative D call: TRBD1 (6 bases). V lost 4 bases to trimming and J lost 4 bases, with 16 bases between them. The CDR3 totals 14 residues. Germline loops: CDR1 GTSNPN, CDR2 SVGIG (reference sequence). In nucleotides, the CDR3 is TGTGCCTGGAACCCCCGGGGGCAGGGCTATGGCTACACCTTC. Protein sequence: CAWNPRGQGYGYTF.

This clone was seen more than once but under ten times. The V call is TRBV15, the J call TRBJ1-1, with unresolved D. CDR1 is LNHNV and CDR2 is YYDKDF in the germline V gene (reference sequence). The germline V and J ends were trimmed by 8 bases and 0 bases, with 7 bases remaining between them. CDR3 size: 12 residues. DNA of the CDR3: TGTGCCACCGGAACCCTGAACACTGAAGCTTTCTTT. Translation: CATGTLNTEAFF.

The chain joins TRBV19 to TRBJ2-1, with D uncertain. This CDR3 spans 11 amino acids. V lost 5 bases, J lost 3 bases, and 2 bases lay in between. Germline CDR1 and CDR2: LNHDA and SQIVND (reference sequence). The CDR3 nucleotides are TGTGCCAGTAGTGACTACAATGAGCAGTTCTTC. Protein: CASSDYNEQFF.